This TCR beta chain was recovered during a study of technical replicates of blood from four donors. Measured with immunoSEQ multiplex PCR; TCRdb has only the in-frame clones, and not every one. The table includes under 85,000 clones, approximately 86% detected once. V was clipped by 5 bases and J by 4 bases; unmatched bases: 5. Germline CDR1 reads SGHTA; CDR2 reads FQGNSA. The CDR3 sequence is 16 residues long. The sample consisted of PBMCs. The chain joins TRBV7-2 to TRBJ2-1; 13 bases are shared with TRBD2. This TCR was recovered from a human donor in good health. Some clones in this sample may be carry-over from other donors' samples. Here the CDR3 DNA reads TGTGCCAGCAGCGACGAACTAGCGGGAGGGTACAATGAGCAGTTCTTC. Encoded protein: CASSDELAGGYNEQFF.